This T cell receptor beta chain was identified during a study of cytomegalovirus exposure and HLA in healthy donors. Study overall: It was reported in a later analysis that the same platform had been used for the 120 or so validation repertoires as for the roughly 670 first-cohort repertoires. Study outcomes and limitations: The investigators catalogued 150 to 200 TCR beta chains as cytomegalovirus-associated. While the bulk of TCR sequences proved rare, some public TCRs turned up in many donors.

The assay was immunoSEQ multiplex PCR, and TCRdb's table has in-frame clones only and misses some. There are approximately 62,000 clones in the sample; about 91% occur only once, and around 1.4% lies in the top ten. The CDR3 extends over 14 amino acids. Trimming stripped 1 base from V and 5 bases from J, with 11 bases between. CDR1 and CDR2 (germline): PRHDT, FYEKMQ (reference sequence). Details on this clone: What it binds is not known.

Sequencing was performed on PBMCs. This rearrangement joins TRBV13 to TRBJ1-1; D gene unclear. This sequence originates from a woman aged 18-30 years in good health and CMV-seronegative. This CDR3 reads CASSLVLGRTEAFF. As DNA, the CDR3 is TGTGCCAGCAGCTTAGTTCTTGGTCGGACTGAAGCTTTCTTT.